This TCR beta chain was obtained from a study of beta chain features in type 1 diabetes (dated by TCRdb to the late 2010s). About the study as a whole: Mean age, gender distribution, total cell number and subset yield were not different between patients and healthy donors. In the study, recently diagnosed type 1 diabetes patients and matched healthy donors were compared on the TCRB repertoires of their sorted circulating CD4+ T cell subsets. A total of 100 million to 110 million sorted cells were examined across all samples, and a strong correlation was observed between cell number per subset and RNA yield. Regulatory and stem cell-like memory subsets were obtained from only 8 patients and roughly 8 healthy donors, while naive and central memory subsets were obtained from all 30 or so donors.

Each donor gave one peripheral blood draw, averaging about 120 mL, which was collected into heparinised tubes. Using a panel that included CD45RO, CCR7, CD25, CD127, CD95 and CD27, naive, central memory, regulatory and stem cell-like memory CD4+ T cells were sorted on a BD FACSAria II. Purity was above 95% for every sorted population. PBMCs were isolated immediately by Lymphoprep density gradient centrifugation and stained directly without culture. To minimize batch effects, samples were stained and sorted in pairs, one healthy donor with one patient per experiment. V and J are truncated by 3 bases and 10 bases respectively, leaving an intervening sequence of 7 bases. CDR1 MNHEY and CDR2 SVGAGI were looked up in the germline V gene. The CDR3 starts with the cysteine, ends with the phenylalanine, and has 11 residues. The kept DNA is CDR3 alone, 33 bases in frame from the first base. A few counts support this clone. The antigen it recognizes is unknown. One base away there is no much larger clone; base qualities are not given.

The entire amount of isolated RNA was reverse transcribed using the High Capacity cDNA Reverse Transcription Kit, so the sequenced TCRB transcripts were expressed ones. Naive, central memory and regulatory T cell samples underwent deep immunoSEQ sequencing, averaging about 3.3 million total reads per sample. After sorted cells were lysed in RLT buffer, RNA was extracted with DNase-treated RNeasy Micro or Mini kits, with the choice depending on cell number. To prevent cross-contamination, every cell subset was processed on its own, while patient and healthy donor samples were processed together. The immunoSEQ multiplex PCR was used to amplify TCRB sequences from cDNA, generating 87-bp fragments that spanned the CDR3 region. Sequencing of the amplicons was done on the Illumina HiSeq platform. In the authors' own workflow: Synthetic template baselines were used to correct PCR bias computationally, reads within Hamming distance 2 were collapsed, and singletons that could not be merged were discarded. Reads were aligned against IMGT to assign V, D and J genes, CDR3 length and insertions or deletions at six rearrangement sites. Within each subset, clonotype counts were normalized to the number of sorted cells before true diversity and Gini coefficients were calculated with the tcR R package. The overlap coefficient, calculated on TCRB nucleotide sequences, was used to measure repertoire sharing. Out-of-frame TCRB sequences from naive cells were analyzed as a proxy for the pre-selection repertoire. Not all clones reach the TCRdb copy of this immuneACCESS table, which keeps in-frame sequences only. Checked studies attribute under half of the gap to unresolved V genes and leave the rest unexplained. V, J and clone size are taken as reported in that table, and D and trimming were inferred from the DNA itself. This sample is represented by 970,000 or so clones; about a sixth of them were singletons. 0.023% of the sample lies in the top ten.

What the work shows at the level of the full study, not this receptor alone: Fewer insertions and more nucleotide deletions at VDJ recombination sites were observed in patients with type 1 diabetes, implying thymic rearrangement abnormalities. Because small numbers of individuals were included in the HLA sub-analyses, any influence of HLA type on TCRB rearrangement was left unresolved. Shorter templates might have been favored by PCR, but patient and control samples were amplified and corrected together, so both groups would have been affected equally by any skew. Naive, central memory and regulatory TCRB repertoires appeared to be more alike among patients than among healthy donors. Sequencing cDNA rather than genomic DNA could over-represent highly expressing activated cells, although activation and CD3 levels did not differ between groups. A moderate but significant shortening of TCRB CDR3 length was observed in type 1 diabetes patients in all four CD4+ subsets.

The chain is encoded by TRBV6-5 joined to TRBJ2-1; the D gene is possibly TRBD2, with 6 bases matching. This sequence was found in a woman aged 18-29 years in good health. Sequencing was performed on naive CD4+ T cells from blood. The cell subset or site tag for this specimen amounts to: true naive CD4+ T cells. The CDR3 has the sequence CASSYAGEQFF. In nucleotides, the sequence is TGTGCCAGCAGTTATGCGGGGGAGCAGTTCTTC.